This T cell receptor (beta chain) derives from a study of blood T cell repertoires in COVID-19 (dated by TCRdb to 2018 to 2021). In the study overall: Samples covering the acute and convalescent phases of COVID-19 were provided by collaborators in the United States, Italy and Spain. The repertoires were released in a freely available public database meant as a resource for research on the immune response to SARS-CoV-2. HLA class I and class II types, where available, came from metadata supplied by the sample provider rather than from assay-based typing. The prospective study material was composed of cDNA or gDNA derived from T cells, B-cell-depleted T cells, or PBMCs. The sample metadata nearly always contained a de-identified subject ID, COVID-19 status, age in years and sex. Deeply sampled blood TCRbeta repertoires from subjects exposed to, actively infected with, or recovered from COVID-19 were included in the dataset. Samples came from the ongoing ImmuneRACE study (first 160 participants) plus 1,254 subjects from 6 global collaborators. Results the study describes overall, beyond this receptor: How much clinical and demographic metadata was included differed by source and by participant, and the metadata was provided uncurated.

This clone was seen once. Its antigen is not yet known. Base qualities are missing; no much larger clone stands one base away. TCRbeta CDR3 regions were amplified from genomic DNA using the immunoSEQ Assay, a bias-controlled multiplex PCR. In the original analysis: Within the assay, amplification of reference gene primers was used to estimate how many nucleated cells each sample contained. To quantify the absolute abundance of each unique TCRbeta CDR3 rearrangement, sequence reads were collapsed and filtered. For each sample, productive Simpson clonality was calculated as the square root of Simpson's diversity index over productive rearrangements. TCRdb holds this immuneACCESS table with in-frame rearrangements only. Some clones are missing; in checked studies, unresolved V genes explain under half, and the rest has no known cause. V, J and clone size reflect that table, while D and trimming were determined from the DNA. The sample table records about 280,000 clones; approximately 84% of these occur just once. Jointly, the top ten make up 2.1% of the sample.

Another Seattle source contributed samples from volunteer blood donors who had recovered from COVID-19. Whole blood was collected in K2EDTA tubes by collaborating institutions according to the institutions' own protocols. For TCRbeta analysis, collaborator samples were shipped as frozen whole blood, as isolated PBMCs, or as DNA extracted from either sample type. Relative to germline, V is missing 6 bases and J is missing 7 bases, with 6 bases of the junction outside any gene match. Reading from cysteine to phenylalanine, the CDR3 counts 14 amino acids. Here the CDR3 DNA is all that survives: 42 bases in frame from base 1. The CDR1 and CDR2 encoded by the germline V gene (reference sequence) are MNHEY and SMNVEV.

The rearranged chain carries TRBV27 and TRBJ2-1; 10 bases in between match TRBD1. Sequenced sample: peripheral blood. This TCR came from a woman in her twenties or thirties who had recovered from COVID-19. CDR3 region: CASSGTGVLNEQFF. The DNA reads as follows: TGTGCCAGCAGCGGGACAGGGGTTCTAAATGAGCAGTTCTTC.